This T cell receptor (beta chain) is from a study of T cells in localized non-small cell lung cancer. Broader study findings: Uninvolved nearby lung showed the greatest T cell clonality, exceeding that found in tumor. Paired adjacent lung recovered a median approximately 57 of the top 100 tumor clones.

CDR3 length: 19 amino acids. CDR1 and CDR2 (germline): LNHDA, SQIVND (reference sequence). Unmatched junction bases numbered 15, after V lost 6 bases and J lost 0 bases. Repertoires were generated with immunoSEQ multiplex PCR, while TCRdb's copy carries only in-frame clones and drops some. This table holds roughly 920 clones, around 24% found once. Concerning this clone itself: Its antigen remains unknown.

This chain uses TRBV19 with TRBJ1-5; 9 positions match TRBD1. The clonotype originates from a woman aged 35-70 years with stage I squamous cell lung carcinoma. The starting material was lung tumor tissue, obtained before any cancer treatment. CDR3 in amino acids: CASSHPGDREDYSNQPQHF. In DNA, the CDR3 is TGTGCCAGTAGCCACCCTGGGGACAGGGAAGATTATAGCAATCAGCCCCAGCATTTT.